This passage covers 10 T cell receptor beta chains from one sample sequenced in a study of blood T cell repertoires in COVID-19. The protocol was immunoSEQ multiplex PCR, while the TCRdb copy is restricted to in-frame clones and leaves out a portion. The sample holds tens of thousands of clones; 75% to 95% are singletons and the top ten take around 2.3%. The source material was peripheral blood. All receptors come from a human donor with active COVID-19. The donor label of this sample is uncertain.

This chain links TRBV27 with TRBJ1-1; D is possibly TRBD1 (5 bases). This CDR3 is 14 amino acids long. The ends were cut back, 0 bases at V and 4 bases at J, with 9 bases in the middle. CDR1 and CDR2 (germline): MNHEY, SMNVEV (reference sequence). In DNA form, the CDR3 reads TGTGCCAGCAGTTTATCGCAGGGTCTCACTGAAGCTTTCTTT. This sequence encodes CASSLSQGLTEAFF.

CDR3 nucleotides: TGTGCTAGTGGAACCCCGGGACAGAGCTCCTACAATGAGCAGTTCTTC. Translation: CASGTPGQSSYNEQFF. V usage is TRBV12-5 and J usage is TRBJ2-1, with 7 bases aligning to TRBD1. This CDR3 spans 16 amino acids. The junction had 8 bases not matched to a gene; V was cut back by 6 bases and J by 0 bases. Germline V CDR1 and CDR2: LGHNT, FRNRAP. Full variable domain (outside the CDR3, taken from reference TRBV12-5 and TRBJ2-1): DARVTQTPRHKVTEMGQEVTMRCQPILGHNTVFWYRQTMMQGLELLAYFRNRAPLDDSGMPKDRFSAEMPDATLATLKIQPSEPRDSAVYFCASGTPGQSSYNEQFFGPGTRLTVL.

The V call is TRBV28, the J call TRBJ1-6, with D perhaps matching TRBD1 (6 bases). CDR1 MDHEN and CDR2 SYDVKM come from the germline V gene. The CDR3 runs 13 residues. Trimming left V 4 bases short and J 13 bases short, with 14 bases between. The DNA of the CDR3 is TGTGCCAGCAGTTCCGGACAGCCCCATCCCCTCCACTTT. Amino acid sequence: CASSSGQPHPLHF. Using reference TRBV28 and TRBJ1-6 for the parts outside the CDR3, the full variable domain is DVKVTQSSRYLVKRTGEKVFLECVQDMDHENMFWYRQDPGLGLRLIYFSYDVKMKEKGDIPEGYSVSREKKERFSLILESASTNQTSMYLCASSSGQPHPLHFGNGTRLTVT.

This chain connects TRBV6-2 or TRBV6-3 to TRBJ2-3; D gene unclear. The CDR3 extends over 13 amino acids. V gave up 2 bases and J gave up 4 bases, with 7 bases separating them. Germline V gene lookup returns CDR1 MNHEY and CDR2 SVGEGT. The chain's CDR3 is CASSYTEADTQYF. In DNA form, the CDR3 reads TGTGCCAGCAGTTACACAGAAGCAGATACGCAGTATTTT.

V and J are TRBV29-1 and TRBJ2-1; D possibly corresponds to TRBD1 (5 bases). There are 13 residues in the CDR3. V was cut by 4 bases and J by 4 bases, with 11 bases left in between. Germline CDR1 and CDR2: SQVTM and ANQGSEA. CDR3 region: CSVAPDRYNEQFF. DNA of the CDR3: TGCAGCGTTGCGCCCGACAGATACAATGAGCAGTTCTTC.

The table lists this clone with a count of one. This rearrangement joins TRBV6-2 or TRBV6-3 to TRBJ2-1; no firm D call. V lost 2 bases, J lost 7 bases, and 9 bases lay in between. The germline V gene has CDR1 MNHEY and CDR2 SVGEGT. CDR3 length equals 13 residues. CDR3 sequence: CASSYTSYNEQFF. The CDR3 nucleotides read TGTGCCAGCAGTTACACAAGTTATAATGAGCAGTTCTTC.

This clone was counted a single time. The V call is TRBV9, the J call TRBJ2-7; 11 bases line up with TRBD1. The germline V gene has CDR1 SGDLS and CDR2 YYNGEE. The CDR3 consists of 15 residues. V was clipped by 4 bases and J by 1 base; unmatched bases: 4. This CDR3 is CASSRGDRGSYEQYF. CDR3 nucleotides: TGTGCCAGCAGCAGAGGGGACAGGGGGTCCTACGAGCAGTACTTC.

Judged by abundance, this clone is medium-sized (0.01 to 0.1%). The CDR3 DNA is TGTGCCAGCAGCGCAGGGGGAGGGGCCAACGTCCTGACTTTC. Translated: CASSAGGGANVLTF. The chain couples TRBV5-8 to TRBJ2-6, with TRBD1 matching 7 bases. CDR1 is SGHTS and CDR2 is YDEGEE in the germline V gene. J was trimmed by 4 bases and V by 4 bases; bases with no gene match: 2. This CDR3 comprises 14 residues.

The chain uses TRBV6-5 and TRBJ1-1; D uncertain. This CDR3 has 14 residues. Germline CDR1 reads MNHEY; CDR2 reads SVGAGI. V gave up 6 bases and J gave up 5 bases, with 16 bases separating them. The CDR3 region is CASSSRSAGTEAFF. The CDR3, as DNA: TGTGCCAGCAGCTCAAGGTCCGCGGGGACTGAAGCTTTCTTT.

The chain couples TRBV6-6 to TRBJ1-1; D may be TRBD1 (5 bases). Deletions cut 7 bases from V and 4 bases from J, with 16 bases between. The CDR3 sequence is 14 residues long. Germline CDR1 is MNHNY and CDR2 is SVGAGI (reference sequence). This chain's CDR3 is CASTSGDLSTEAFF. CDR3 DNA sequence: TGTGCCAGCACCTCGGGGGACCTGAGCACTGAAGCTTTCTTT.